A single sample gave rise to the 2 T cell receptor beta chains below, sequenced in a study. TCRdb processed the RT-PCR reads anew with MiXCR; each CDR3 protein has one entry. The profile covers hundreds of thousands of distinct CDR3 sequences, with more than 13% appearing a single time and 3% to 4.5% taken by the ten largest. The specimen was memory CD4+ T cells from blood. These receptors all come from a female donor in good health, serving as a healthy control.

This clonotype was seen a handful of times. The gene calls are TRBV5-1 and TRBJ2-1; perhaps TRBD2 as D (5 bases). Germline CDR1 is SGHRS and CDR2 is YFSETQ. CDR3 length: 16 residues. Trimming removed 3 bases from V and 7 bases from J, with 20 bases in between. As DNA, the CDR3 is TGCGCCAGCAGCTCGGAACCCCAAACCGGAGGTAATGAGCAGTTCTTC. As protein: CASSSEPQTGGNEQFF.

The sample holds many counts of this clonotype. The chain has TRBV5-5 and TRBJ2-3; a possible D gene is TRBD2 (6 bases). The germline V and J ends were trimmed by 1 base and 1 base, with 10 bases remaining between them. In germline, CDR1 is SGHKS, CDR2 YYEKEE (reference sequence). The CDR3 has 15 residues. CDR3 sequence: CASSLLWGGTDTQYF. The DNA of the CDR3 is TGTGCCAGCAGCTTGTTGTGGGGGGGCACAGATACGCAGTATTTT.